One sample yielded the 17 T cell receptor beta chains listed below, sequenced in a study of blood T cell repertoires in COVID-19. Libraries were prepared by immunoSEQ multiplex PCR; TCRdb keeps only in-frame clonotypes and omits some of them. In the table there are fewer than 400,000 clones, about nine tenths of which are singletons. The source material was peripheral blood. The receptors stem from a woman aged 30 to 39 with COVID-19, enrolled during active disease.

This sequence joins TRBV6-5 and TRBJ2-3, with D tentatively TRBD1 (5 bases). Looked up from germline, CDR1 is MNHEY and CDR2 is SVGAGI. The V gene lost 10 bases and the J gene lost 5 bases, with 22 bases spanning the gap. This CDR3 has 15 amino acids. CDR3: CATSPDTTSGDTQYF. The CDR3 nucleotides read TGTGCCACCTCGCCGGACACCACCTCGGGAGATACGCAGTATTTT.

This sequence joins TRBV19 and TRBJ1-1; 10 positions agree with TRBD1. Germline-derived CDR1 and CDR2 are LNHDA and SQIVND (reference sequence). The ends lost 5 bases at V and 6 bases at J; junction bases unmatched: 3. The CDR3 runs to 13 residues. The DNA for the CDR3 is TGTGCCAGTAGTTTCGGACAGGGGGCTGAAGCTTTCTTT. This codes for CASSFGQGAEAFF.

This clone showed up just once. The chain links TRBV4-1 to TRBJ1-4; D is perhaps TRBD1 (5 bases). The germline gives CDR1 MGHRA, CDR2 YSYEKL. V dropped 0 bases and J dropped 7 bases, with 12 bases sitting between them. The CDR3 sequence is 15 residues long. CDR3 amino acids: CASSQDSGVGEKLFF. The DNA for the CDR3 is TGCGCCAGCAGCCAAGATTCGGGGGTTGGTGAAAAACTGTTTTTT.

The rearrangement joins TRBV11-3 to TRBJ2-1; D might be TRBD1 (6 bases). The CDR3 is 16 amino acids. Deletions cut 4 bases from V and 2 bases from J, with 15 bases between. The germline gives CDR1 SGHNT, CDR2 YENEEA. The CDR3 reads CASSSSGDPTYNEQFF. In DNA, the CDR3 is TGTGCCAGCAGCTCCTCAGGGGACCCCACCTACAATGAGCAGTTCTTC.

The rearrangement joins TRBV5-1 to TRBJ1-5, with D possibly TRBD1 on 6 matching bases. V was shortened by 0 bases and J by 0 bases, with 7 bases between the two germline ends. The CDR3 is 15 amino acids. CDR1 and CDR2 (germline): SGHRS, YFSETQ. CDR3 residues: CASSLAGDSNQPQHF. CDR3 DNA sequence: TGCGCCAGCAGCTTGGCAGGGGATAGCAATCAGCCCCAGCATTTT.

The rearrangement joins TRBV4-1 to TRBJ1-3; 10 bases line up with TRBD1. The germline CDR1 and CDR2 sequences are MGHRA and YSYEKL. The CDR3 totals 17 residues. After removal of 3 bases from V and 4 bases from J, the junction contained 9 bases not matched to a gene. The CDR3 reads CASSQSRGTGVGNTIYF. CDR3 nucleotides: TGCGCCAGCAGCCAGTCCCGGGGGACAGGGGTCGGAAACACCATATATTTT.

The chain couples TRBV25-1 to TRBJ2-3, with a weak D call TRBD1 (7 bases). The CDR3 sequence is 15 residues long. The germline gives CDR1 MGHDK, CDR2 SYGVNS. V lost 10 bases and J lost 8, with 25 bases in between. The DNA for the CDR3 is TGTGCCACCTCCAGGGACAGCCGTACGGGGGTTACGCAGTATTTT. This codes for CATSRDSRTGVTQYF.

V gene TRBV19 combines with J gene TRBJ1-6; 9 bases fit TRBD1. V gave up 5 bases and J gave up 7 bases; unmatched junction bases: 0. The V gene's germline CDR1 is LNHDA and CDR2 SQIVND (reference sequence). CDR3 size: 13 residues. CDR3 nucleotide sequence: TGTGCCAGTAGTGGACAGGGGAATTCACCCCTCCACTTT. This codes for CASSGQGNSPLHF.

CDR3 sequence: CASSDPGTGEIGYGYTF. The CDR3 coding sequence is TGTGCCAGCAGTGACCCCGGGACAGGGGAGATCGGCTATGGCTACACCTTC. This chain links TRBV6-4 with TRBJ1-2; 10 nucleotides agree with TRBD1. With 2 bases clipped from V and 4 bases from J, the junction kept 10 bases outside the gene matches. Germline-derived CDR1 and CDR2 are MRHNA and SNTAGT. This CDR3 spans 17 amino acids.

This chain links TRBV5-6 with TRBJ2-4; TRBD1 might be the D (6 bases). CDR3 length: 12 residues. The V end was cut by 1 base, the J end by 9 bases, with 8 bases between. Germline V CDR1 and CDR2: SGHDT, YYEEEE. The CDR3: CASSLTGSIQYF. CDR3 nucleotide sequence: TGTGCCAGCAGCTTGACAGGGAGCATTCAGTACTTC.

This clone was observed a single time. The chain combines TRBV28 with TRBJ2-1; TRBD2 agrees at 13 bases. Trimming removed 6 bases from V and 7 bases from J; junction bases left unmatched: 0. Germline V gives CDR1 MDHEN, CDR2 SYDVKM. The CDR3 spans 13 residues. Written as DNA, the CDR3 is TGTGCCAGCAGACTAGCGGGGGGGAATGAGCAGTTCTTC. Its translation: CASRLAGGNEQFF.

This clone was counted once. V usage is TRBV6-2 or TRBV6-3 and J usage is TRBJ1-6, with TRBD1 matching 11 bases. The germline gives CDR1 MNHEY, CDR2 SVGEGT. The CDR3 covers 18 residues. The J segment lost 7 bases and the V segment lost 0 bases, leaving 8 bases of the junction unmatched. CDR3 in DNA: TGTGCCAGCAGTTACTCGAACGGACAGGGGGCGCGCAATTCACCCCTCCACTTT. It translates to CASSYSNGQGARNSPLHF.

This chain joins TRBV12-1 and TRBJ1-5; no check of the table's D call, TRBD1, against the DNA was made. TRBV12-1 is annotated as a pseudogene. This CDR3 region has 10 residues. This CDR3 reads CASGTLPQHF. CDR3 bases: TGTGCCAGCGGCACATTGCCCCAGCATTTT.

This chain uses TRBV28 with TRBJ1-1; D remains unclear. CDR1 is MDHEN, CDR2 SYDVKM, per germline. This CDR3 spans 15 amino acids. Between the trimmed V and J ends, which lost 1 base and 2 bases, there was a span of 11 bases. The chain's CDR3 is CASSLYNRLNTEAFF. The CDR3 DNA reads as TGTGCCAGCAGTTTATATAACAGACTAAACACTGAAGCTTTCTTT.

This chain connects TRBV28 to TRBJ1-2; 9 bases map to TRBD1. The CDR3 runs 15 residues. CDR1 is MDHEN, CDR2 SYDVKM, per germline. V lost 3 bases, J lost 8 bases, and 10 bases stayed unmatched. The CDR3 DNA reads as TGTGCCAGCAGTTTCCTAAAACAGGGGGCGGGCGGCTACACCTTC. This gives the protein CASSFLKQGAGGYTF.

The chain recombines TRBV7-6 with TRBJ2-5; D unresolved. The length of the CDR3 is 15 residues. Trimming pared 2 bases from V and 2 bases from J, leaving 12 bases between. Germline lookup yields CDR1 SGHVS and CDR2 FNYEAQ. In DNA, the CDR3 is TGTGCCAGCAGCTTAAGGCTGGCGGCTCAAGAGACCCAGTACTTC. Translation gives CASSLRLAAQETQYF.

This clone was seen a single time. This chain's CDR3 is CASSGSGGAVYTF. CDR3 in DNA: TGTGCCAGCAGCGGCTCCGGGGGGGCAGTCTACACCTTC. V usage is TRBV7-8 and J usage is TRBJ1-2; a possible D gene is TRBD1 (6 bases). There are 13 residues in the CDR3. Germline lookup yields CDR1 SGHVS and CDR2 FQNEAQ. V lost 5 bases and J 10 bases, leaving 17 bases between the germline ends.